This T cell receptor (beta chain) was retrieved from a study of T cells in Graves' hyperthyroidism and ophthalmopathy. The V gene lost 6 bases and the J gene lost 6 bases, with 17 bases spanning the gap. The CDR3 runs to 15 residues. Germline CDR1 reads LNHDA; CDR2 reads SQIVND (reference sequence). Whole-study results and caveats: In the blood, most expanded thyroid clonotypes above 0.001 appeared as well. Progression to ophthalmopathy was predicted a median of roughly seven months early. Ophthalmopathy was distinguished from stable hyperthyroidism by 13 V-J signatures.

Researchers took RNA transcripts and amplified the TCR beta CDR3 regions from them. Researchers ran a first-round RT-PCR on the TCR CDR3 using the HTBI primer set. TCRdb analysed the multiplex PCR reads with MiXCR anew, one entry per CDR3 protein. Of over 300,000 distinct CDR3 sequences in the sample, roughly 13% were seen once. About this clonotype itself: Its antigen remains unknown.

The source of the PBMCs was approximately 10 ml of fresh peripheral blood. This TCR came from a woman aged 40 to 50 with Graves' ophthalmopathy. The chain carries TRBV19 and TRBJ1-4, with D perhaps TRBD1 (5 bases). The specimen sequenced was blood. The CDR3 is CASSLGGLDDEKLFF. The CDR3 nucleotides read TGTGCCAGTAGCCTTGGGGGTCTGGACGATGAAAAACTGTTTTTT.